This entry is about one T cell receptor beta chain. The antigen is undetermined. Germline V gene sequence: CDR1 SGHNT, CDR2 YENEEA. The J segment lost 0 bases and the V segment lost 5 bases, leaving 10 bases of the junction unmatched. The CDR3 has 16 amino acids. Profiling relied on immunoSEQ multiplex PCR, and the TCRdb table lists in-frame clones only, not all of them. The table includes around 600,000 clones, roughly 95% detected once. The sample is drawn from a study of shared clonotypes between healthy human individuals. Whole-study results and caveats: Estimated richness values were generally larger in naive subsets than in memory subsets. The small donor group covered limited genetic and exposure diversity.

Positively selected for CCR7, the CD45RO-negative cells used as naive CD8 cells excluded terminally differentiated effector memory CD45RA+ cells. The J gene is TRBJ2-7, the V gene TRBV11-3; 7 positions agree with TRBD1. Input material: naive CD8+ T cells sorted from blood. The source of this sequence is a woman aged 30 to 39 in good health. The DNA of the CDR3 is TGTGCCAGCAGCAAACACGGGACAGCTAACTCCTACGAGCAGTACTTC. It yields the protein CASSKHGTANSYEQYF.